What follows describes a single T cell receptor beta chain. Its specificity is unknown. TCRdb itself ran the reads through MiXCR, one entry per CDR3 protein. Of some 700,000 distinct CDR3 sequences detected, around 31% appear once; the ten largest clones hold roughly 20%. The data were obtained in a study of T cell repertoires in cytomegalovirus infection. V lost 6 bases to trimming and J lost 0 bases, with 25 bases between them. The CDR3 covers 19 residues. Germline CDR1 SGHVS, CDR2 FQNEAQ. The TCR sequence derives from a human donor in good health (CMV status not recorded). Some clones in this sample may be carry-over from other donors' samples. The sequencing used cultured PBMCs, collected from culture after CMV antigen stimulation. The chain employs TRBV7-8 and TRBJ2-3; a weak D match, TRBD2 (5 bases). CDR3 sequence reads: CASRPRPVGGSTSTDTQYF. In nucleotides, the CDR3 is TGTGCCAGCAGACCGCGACCGGTCGGAGGATCTACTAGCACAGATACGCAGTATTTT. Filled out from reference TRBV7-8 and TRBJ2-3, the complete variable domain reads GAGVSQSPRYKVAKRGQDVALRCDPISGHVSLFWYQQALGQGPEFLTYFQNEAQLDKSGLPSDRFFAERPEGSVSTLKIQRTQQEDSAVYLCASRPRPVGGSTSTDTQYFGPGTRLTVL.